This TCR beta chain was sequenced during a study of spatial heterogeneity in lung cancer. V shed 5 bases and J shed 0 bases, with 10 bases lying between them. The CDR3 covers 14 residues. Time point defined: sample taken at primary tumor resection. The donors were approximately 65 patients with non-small cell lung cancer that was early-stage and untreated. The input material, whole RNA from tumor, nontumor lung or frozen PBMC, was sequenced unsorted. This clonotype was seen more than once but under ten times. Its antigen is not known. Each molecule of TCR cDNA was tagged with one unique molecular identifier. Via MiXCR, TCRdb re-called the 5' RACE reads, giving one row per CDR3 protein. Of tens of thousands of distinct CDR3 sequences listed, more than 15% are singletons. Study-level results: Expanded intratumoral alpha and beta TCR counts tracked tumor mutation counts.

The gene calls are TRBV12-3 or TRBV12-4 and TRBJ2-5; D is uncertain. The source was lung tumor tissue, collected at surgery. This TCR came from a female donor with early-stage non-small cell lung cancer. CDR3 sequence reads: CASSRTPYQETQYF. The CDR3 nucleotides read TGTGCCAGCAGTCGTACACCGTACCAAGAGACCCAGTACTTC.